The entry that follows covers one T cell receptor beta chain sequence. Its antigen is unknown. With 2 bases clipped from V and 4 bases from J, the junction kept 9 bases outside the gene matches. Germline lookup yields CDR1 MNHNS and CDR2 SASEGT. CDR3 size: 16 residues. This record comes from a study of T cell clones after liver transplantation. Study background: Apart from a few HCV-positive recipients, transplants were for non-autoimmune, non-viral reasons. Samples came pre-transplant, pre-randomization before withdrawal, and post-randomization after withdrawal ended.

Measured with immunoSEQ multiplex PCR; TCRdb has only the in-frame clones, and not every one. The data contain more than 45,000 clones, about 71% of them singletons. Study-level points and caveats: These preliminary findings come from unstandardized post-transplant sampling times.

The specimen was CD4+ T cells from blood, collected at the roughly 15-month timepoint. The chain combines TRBV6-1 with TRBJ2-5; 8 positions agree with TRBD2. This receptor was obtained from a human patient who received a liver transplant. A subset of T cells may come from the graft donor. The DNA of the CDR3 is TGTGCCAGCAGTGAAAACTTAGGACTAGCTGGAGAGACCCAGTACTTC. Protein: CASSENLGLAGETQYF.